This T cell receptor beta chain was identified in a study of blood T cell repertoires in COVID-19. Recruits, aged roughly 18 to 95 years, lived in 24 US areas. Cohorts were based on clinical histories the participants reported. Authors' processing steps: Estimates of nucleated cell counts were drawn from the amplification of reference gene primers. Sequencing used immunoSEQ multiplex PCR; TCRdb keeps in-frame clones, though not all of them. The DNA gave D and trimming, while V, J and clone size come from that table. This table holds around 250,000 clones, approximately 84% found once. The CDR3 runs 12 residues. V was shortened by 4 bases and J by 14 bases, with 15 bases between the two germline ends.

Sequencing input: PBMCs or T cells enriched from blood (not recorded which). V gene TRBV12-3 or TRBV12-4 combines with J gene TRBJ1-5; D may be TRBD1 (5 bases). This TCR was sampled from a man between 18 and 35 years old who had recovered from COVID-19. CDR3 sequence (DNA): TGTGCCAGCAGTTGGGGGGACCAAAATGAGCATTTT. Its translation: CASSWGDQNEHF.